The 29 T cell receptor beta chains reported below all come from one sample, sequenced in a study of T cell changes during pregnancy in multiple sclerosis. TCRdb's copy holds only in-frame clones and misses some; the assay was immunoSEQ multiplex PCR. The sample consists of about 57,000 clones, around 92% of them appearing once. The sequencing here drew on CD4+ T cells from peripheral blood mononuclear cells, taken in the second trimester of pregnancy. These receptors came from a female donor with multiple sclerosis, enrolled in a pregnancy study.

This chain links TRBV15 with TRBJ2-4; 8 bases map to TRBD2. V was clipped by 4 bases and J by 3 bases; unmatched bases: 11. This CDR3 spans 17 amino acids. Looked up from germline, CDR1 is LNHNV and CDR2 is YYDKDF (reference sequence). This CDR3 reads CATSIKGAGGFKNIQYF. As DNA, the CDR3 is TGTGCCACCAGCATCAAGGGTGCGGGAGGTTTCAAAAACATTCAGTACTTC.

The chain combines TRBV19 with TRBJ2-7; the match to TRBD2 covers 7 bases. V shed 5 bases, J shed 4 bases, and the junction held 5 bases outside the gene matches. The germline gives CDR1 LNHDA, CDR2 SQIVND (reference sequence). This CDR3 has 13 residues. Here the CDR3 DNA reads TGTGCCAGTAGTGACCAGCGGGGTTACGAGCAGTACTTC. Its translation is CASSDQRGYEQYF. Full variable domain (missing parts from reference TRBV19 and TRBJ2-7): DGGITQSPKYLFRKEGQNVTLSCEQNLNHDAMYWYRQDPGQGLRLIYYSQIVNDFQKGDIAEGYSVSREKKESFPLTVTSAQKNPTAFYLCASSDQRGYEQYFGPGTRLTVT.

This chain joins TRBV21-1 and TRBJ2-5; the DNA was not used to check the table's D call, TRBD2. TRBV21-1 represents a pseudogene. The CDR3 totals 15 residues. CDR3 region: CASSPPPRVQETQYF. The CDR3 DNA reads as TGTGCCAGCAGCCCCCCCCCGAGGGTTCAAGAGACCCAGTACTTC.

The chain uses TRBV28 and TRBJ2-3, with TRBD1 matching 7 bases. V was pared by 6 bases and J by 6 bases, with 9 bases of the junction left unmatched. The CDR3 contains 14 residues. CDR1 and CDR2 (germline): MDHEN, SYDVKM. In nucleotides, the CDR3 is TGTGCCAGCAGAGACAGGGAACGAGTGGATACGCAGTATTTT. Protein: CASRDRERVDTQYF.

The rearrangement links TRBV5-1 to TRBJ1-6, with D perhaps TRBD1 (5 bases). Trimming left V 0 bases short and J 11 bases short, with 9 bases between. Per germline, CDR1 SGHRS and CDR2 YFSETQ. The CDR3 is 13 amino acids. Here the CDR3 reads CASSLGQGAPLHF. In DNA form, the CDR3 reads TGCGCCAGCAGCTTGGGGCAGGGTGCACCCCTCCACTTT.

The CDR3 region is CASSSGVNNEQFF. The DNA of the CDR3 is TGCGCCAGCAGTAGCGGAGTCAACAATGAGCAGTTCTTC. The chain recombines TRBV5-1 with TRBJ2-1; perhaps TRBD2 as D (6 bases). This CDR3 has 13 residues. V gave up 5 bases and J gave up 5 bases, with 11 bases separating them. CDR1 SGHRS and CDR2 YFSETQ come from the germline V gene.

This chain connects TRBV2 to TRBJ2-7, with 7 bases identical to TRBD2. This CDR3 is 14 amino acids long. In germline, CDR1 is SNHLY, CDR2 FYNNEI. Germline trimming cut 5 bases from V and 6 bases from J; bases unmatched to any gene: 10. Here the CDR3 DNA reads TGTGCCAGCAGTCGGCTAGCGGCCTCAGGCGAGCAGTACTTC. This sequence encodes CASSRLAASGEQYF. Combining the CDR3 with reference TRBV2 and TRBJ2-7 gives the whole variable domain EPEVTQTPSHQVTQMGQEVILRCVPISNHLYFYWYRQILGQKVEFLVSFYNNEISEKSEIFDDQFSVERPDGSNFTLKIRSTKLEDSAMYFCASSRLAASGEQYFGPGTRLTVT.

This clone occurred once. V is TRBV27 and J is TRBJ2-3, with 8 bases identical to TRBD2. CDR1 is MNHEY, CDR2 SMNVEV, per germline (reference sequence). The CDR3 extends over 14 amino acids. Trimming cost V 3 bases and J 4 bases; bases outside gene matches: 3. The CDR3 nucleotides read TGTGCCAGCAGTTTCCTAGCGGGCCCAGATACGCAGTATTTT. It translates to CASSFLAGPDTQYF.

The chain combines TRBV28 with TRBJ1-4; no clear D. The CDR3 has 16 amino acids. V was pared by 2 bases and J by 3 bases, with 13 bases between. The germline V gene has CDR1 MDHEN and CDR2 SYDVKM. The CDR3 loop reads CASSLVVWRANEKLFF. CDR3 nucleotides: TGTGCCAGCAGTTTAGTGGTGTGGAGGGCTAATGAAAAACTGTTTTTT.

V and J are TRBV18 and TRBJ2-2; a weak D match, TRBD2 (6 bases). Germline CDR1 KGHSH, CDR2 LQKENI. The CDR3 has 14 amino acids. V shed 3 bases and J shed 5 bases, with 10 bases lying between them. Here the CDR3 DNA reads TGTGCCAGCTCACCGGCGGGGAGAACCGGGGAGCTGTTTTTT. Protein product: CASSPAGRTGELFF.

The chain recombines TRBV30 with TRBJ1-3; 8 bases map to TRBD1. CDR3 length: 13 amino acids. J was trimmed by 0 bases and V by 5 bases; bases with no gene match: 0. Looked up from germline, CDR1 is GTSNPN and CDR2 is SVGIG (reference sequence). For the CDR3, the DNA is TGTGCCTGGGACAGGGGCTCTGGAAACACCATATATTTT. It encodes CAWDRGSGNTIYF. Full variable domain (remainder filled in from reference TRBV30 and TRBJ1-3): SQTIHQWPATLVQPVGSPLSLECTVEGTSNPNLYWYRQAAGRGLQLLFYSVGIGQISSEVPQNLSASRPQDRQFILSSKKLLLSDSGFYLCAWDRGSGNTIYFGEGSWLTVV.

This clone has more than one count but fewer than ten. The chain uses TRBV19 and TRBJ1-1; unclear D gene. Trimming pared 6 bases from V and 1 base from J, leaving 15 bases between. The CDR3 is 15 residues long. In germline, CDR1 is LNHDA, CDR2 SQIVND (reference sequence). The CDR3 DNA reads TGTGCCAGTAGCCGCCGTGGGGAGAGGAACACTGAAGCTTTCTTT. Protein: CASSRRGERNTEAFF.

A few counts support this clone. The chain combines TRBV18 with TRBJ1-1; TRBD1 is a possible D gene (6 bases). The CDR3 sequence is 14 residues long. Trimming removed 7 bases at V and 2 bases at J, with 14 bases between. The V gene's germline CDR1 is KGHSH and CDR2 LQKENI. The CDR3 sequence: CASFPLQGNTEAFF. As DNA, the CDR3 is TGTGCCAGCTTTCCCCTACAGGGAAACACTGAAGCTTTCTTT.

This clone was seen a handful of times. The chain links TRBV29-1 to TRBJ1-2; D is undetermined. This CDR3 has 12 amino acids. V lost 3 bases to trimming and J lost 2 bases, with 7 bases between them. CDR1 and CDR2 from the germline V gene are SQVTM and ANQGSEA. The CDR3 reads CSVEWQNYGYTF. The DNA of the CDR3 is TGCAGCGTTGAGTGGCAGAACTATGGCTACACCTTC.

The genes are TRBV15 and TRBJ2-7; a possible D gene is TRBD2 (6 bases). Germline V gives CDR1 LNHNV, CDR2 YYDKDF (reference sequence). The V end lost 0 bases, the J end lost 4 bases, and 7 bases lay between the germline ends. This CDR3 is 13 amino acids long. The DNA for the CDR3 is TGTGCCACCAGCAGAGAGGGGGGTTACGAGCAGTACTTC. Its translation is CATSREGGYEQYF.

The chain uses TRBV10-3 and TRBJ1-5; weak D call: TRBD1 (5 bases). Trimming removed 0 bases from V and 2 bases from J, with 14 bases in between. The germline V gene encodes CDR1 ENHRY and CDR2 SYGVKD. The CDR3 has 17 residues. CDR3 nucleotides: TGTGCCATCAGTGAGTCCCTCCAGGGTTTCGGCAATCAGCCCCAGCATTTT. It codes for CAISESLQGFGNQPQHF.

The chain employs TRBV5-1 and TRBJ2-1, with TRBD2 identical over 10 bases. With V trimmed by 4 bases and J by 1 base, 8 bases remained unmatched. CDR3 length: 17 amino acids. The germline V gene has CDR1 SGHRS and CDR2 YFSETQ. The CDR3 nucleotides read TGCGCCAGCAGCCCGGCTCTAGCGGGGGATTCCTACAATGAGCAGTTCTTC. Encoded protein: CASSPALAGDSYNEQFF.

The chain links TRBV7-2 to TRBJ2-3; no clear D gene. V lost 5 bases and J 5 bases, leaving 17 bases between the germline ends. Germline V gives CDR1 SGHTA, CDR2 FQGNSA. CDR3 length: 15 residues. CDR3 amino acids: CASSLSFGERDTQYF. The CDR3 DNA is TGTGCCAGCAGCCTTAGCTTTGGCGAACGAGATACGCAGTATTTT. The variable domain in full, with the rest retrieved from reference TRBV7-2 and TRBJ2-3, is GAGVSQSPSNKVTEKGKDVELRCDPISGHTALYWYRQSLGQGLEFLIYFQGNSAPDKSGLPSDRFSAERTGGSVSTLTIQRTQQEDSAVYLCASSLSFGERDTQYFGPGTRLTVL.

The chain couples TRBV2 to TRBJ2-4; 9 nucleotides line up with TRBD1. The V segment lost 2 bases and the J segment 9 bases; nucleotides outside the gene matches: 20. From germline, CDR1 is SNHLY and CDR2 FYNNEI. This CDR3 spans 19 amino acids. This CDR3 reads CASSESEGTGTLHGVIQYF. In DNA, the CDR3 is TGTGCCAGCAGTGAAAGCGAGGGGACAGGGACACTCCATGGCGTCATTCAGTACTTC.

This rearrangement joins TRBV16 to TRBJ1-1; D possibly corresponds to TRBD1 (6 bases). This CDR3 has 18 amino acids. Per germline, CDR1 KGHSY and CDR2 FQNENV. Trimming shortened V by 1 base and J by 6 bases, and 24 bases separated the two germline ends. CDR3 sequence (DNA): TGTGCCAGCAGCCAATTGGTCCGGCGTACAGGGATGGGGGCTGAAGCTTTCTTT. This codes for CASSQLVRRTGMGAEAFF.

CDR3 residues: CASSPLDRALLGGTEAFF. The CDR3 DNA sequence: TGTGCCAGCTCACCACTTGACAGGGCCCTATTAGGTGGCACTGAAGCTTTCTTT. The chain links TRBV18 to TRBJ1-1; 7 bases fit TRBD1. CDR3 length: 18 amino acids. Unmatched junction bases numbered 15, after V lost 1 base and J lost 4 bases. CDR1 and CDR2 from the germline V gene are KGHSH and LQKENI.

This chain links TRBV19 with TRBJ2-2; 10 bases agree with TRBD1. Germline CDR1 is LNHDA and CDR2 is SQIVND (reference sequence). V shed 4 bases, J shed 5 bases, and the junction held 4 bases outside the gene matches. The CDR3 contains 15 residues. The CDR3 reads CASSTTGGLTGELFF. The CDR3 DNA follows: TGTGCCAGTAGTACGACAGGGGGCCTAACCGGGGAGCTGTTTTTT.

The chain recombines TRBV19 with TRBJ1-5, with D possibly being TRBD1 (5 bases). The germline gives CDR1 LNHDA, CDR2 SQIVND (reference sequence). This CDR3 has 13 amino acids. V was clipped by 8 bases and J by 6 bases, with 14 bases between them. The CDR3 spells CASGGTGGQPQHF. CDR3 bases: TGTGCCAGTGGGGGTACGGGGGGTCAGCCCCAGCATTTT.

V and J are TRBV5-8 and TRBJ2-1, with 8 positions matching TRBD2. This CDR3 is built from 20 residues. CDR1 is SGHTS and CDR2 is YDEGEE in the germline V gene. The V and J ends lost 0 bases and 0 bases, in that order; junction bases with no gene match: 14. CDR3 nucleotides: TGTGCCAGCAGCTTGGTCTTATCCGGGGGACTAGTGGACTCCTACAATGAGCAGTTCTTC. Encoded protein: CASSLVLSGGLVDSYNEQFF.

The chain recombines TRBV7-2 with TRBJ2-5, with a tentative D call TRBD1 (6 bases). This CDR3 is built from 14 residues. V lost 8 bases to trimming and J lost 1 base, with 14 bases between them. In germline, CDR1 is SGHTA, CDR2 FQGNSA. The CDR3 loop reads CASQSDSSQETQYF. As DNA, the CDR3 is TGTGCCAGCCAATCGGACAGCTCCCAAGAGACCCAGTACTTC.

V and J are TRBV7-8 and TRBJ1-2; 9 bases align to TRBD1. Trimming took 4 bases from V and 4 from J; bases not matched to a gene: 13. This CDR3 has 17 amino acids. From germline, CDR1 is SGHVS and CDR2 FQNEAQ. CDR3 amino acids: CASSSGTGKGLGYGYTF. The CDR3 DNA sequence: TGTGCCAGCAGCTCCGGGACAGGGAAAGGGCTTGGCTATGGCTACACCTTC. The full variable domain, with the rest looked up from reference TRBV7-8 and TRBJ1-2, is GAGVSQSPRYKVAKRGQDVALRCDPISGHVSLFWYQQALGQGPEFLTYFQNEAQLDKSGLPSDRFFAERPEGSVSTLKIQRTQQEDSAVYLCASSSGTGKGLGYGYTFGSGTRLTVV.

This clone was detected once. The chain has TRBV7-8 and TRBJ1-1, with D unresolved. V lost 1 base to trimming and J lost 13 bases, with 16 bases between them. The CDR3 length is 13 residues. CDR1 SGHVS and CDR2 FQNEAQ come from the germline V gene. The CDR3 loop is CASSLGPGFDVFF. DNA of the CDR3: TGTGCCAGCAGCTTAGGCCCCGGGTTTGATGTTTTCTTT.

The chain recombines TRBV16 with TRBJ1-2; D is uncertain. Trimming stripped 4 bases from V and 3 bases from J, with 15 bases between. The CDR3 has 15 amino acids. In germline, CDR1 is KGHSY, CDR2 FQNENV. CDR3: CASSPEAEGDYGYTF. Here the CDR3 DNA reads TGTGCCAGCAGCCCCGAGGCCGAGGGTGACTATGGCTACACCTTC.

The rearrangement uses TRBV29-1 and TRBJ2-7, with 11 positions matching TRBD2. V lost 5 bases, J lost 0 bases, and 0 bases stayed unmatched. The germline V gene encodes CDR1 SQVTM and CDR2 ANQGSEA. The CDR3 sequence is 13 residues long. CDR3 in amino acids: CSVLAGGSYEQYF. The CDR3 DNA reads TGCAGCGTTCTAGCGGGAGGCTCCTACGAGCAGTACTTC.